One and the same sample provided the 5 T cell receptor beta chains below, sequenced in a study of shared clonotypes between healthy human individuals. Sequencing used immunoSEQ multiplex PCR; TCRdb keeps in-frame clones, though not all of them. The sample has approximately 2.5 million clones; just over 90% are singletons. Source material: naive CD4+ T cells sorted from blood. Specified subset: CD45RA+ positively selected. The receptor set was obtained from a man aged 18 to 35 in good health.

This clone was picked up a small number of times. CDR3 in DNA: TGTGCCAGCAGCCCAACTAGCGCGGGGGACAATGAGCAGTTCTTC. It codes for CASSPTSAGDNEQFF. The rearrangement joins TRBV7-9 to TRBJ2-1; 7 positions match TRBD2. CDR3 length: 15 amino acids. Germline CDR1 reads SEHNR; CDR2 reads FQNEAQ (reference sequence). Trimming at V came to 5 bases and at J to 5 bases, leaving 9 bases not matched to a gene.

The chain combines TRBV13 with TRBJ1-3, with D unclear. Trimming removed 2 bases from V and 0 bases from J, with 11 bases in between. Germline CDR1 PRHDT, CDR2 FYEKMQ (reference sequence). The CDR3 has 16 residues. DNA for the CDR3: TGTGCCAGCAGCTTAAGTCCGCGGATCTCTGGAAACACCATATATTTT. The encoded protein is CASSLSPRISGNTIYF. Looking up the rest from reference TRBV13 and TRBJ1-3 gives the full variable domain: AAGVIQSPRHLIKEKRETATLKCYPIPRHDTVYWYQQGPGQDPQFLISFYEKMQSDKGSIPDRFSAQQFSDYHSELNMSSLELGDSALYFCASSLSPRISGNTIYFGEGSWLTVV.

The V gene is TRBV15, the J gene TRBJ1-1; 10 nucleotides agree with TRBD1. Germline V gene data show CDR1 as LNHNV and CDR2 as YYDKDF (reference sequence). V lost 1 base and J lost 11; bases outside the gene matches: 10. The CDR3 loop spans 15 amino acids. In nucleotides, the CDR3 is TGTGCCACCAGCAGAGGGAAGGGACAGGGGTCGAATGCTTTCTTT. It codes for CATSRGKGQGSNAFF.

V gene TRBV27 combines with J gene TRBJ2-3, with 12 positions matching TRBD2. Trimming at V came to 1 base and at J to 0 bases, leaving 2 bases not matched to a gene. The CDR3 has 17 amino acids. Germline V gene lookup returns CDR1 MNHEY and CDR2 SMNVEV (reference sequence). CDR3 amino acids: CASSLLGLAGSTDTQYF. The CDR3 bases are TGTGCCAGCAGTTTATTAGGACTAGCGGGGAGCACAGATACGCAGTATTTT.

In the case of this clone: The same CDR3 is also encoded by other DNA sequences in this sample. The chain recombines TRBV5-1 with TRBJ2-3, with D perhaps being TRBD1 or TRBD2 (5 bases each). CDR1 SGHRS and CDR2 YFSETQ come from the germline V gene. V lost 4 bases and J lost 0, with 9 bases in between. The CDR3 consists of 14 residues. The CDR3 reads CASSQGPSTDTQYF. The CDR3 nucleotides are TGCGCCAGCAGCCAGGGACCCAGCACAGATACGCAGTATTTT.